Following are 8 T cell receptor beta chains from one sample sequenced in a study of CXCR3-negative and CXCR3-positive naive CD8 T cells. Overall study findings and caveats: Naive cells with CXCR3 showed TRB CDR3s that were more hydrophobic than those in CXCR3-negative naive cells.

The study made its TRB cDNA libraries by 5' RACE, adding UMI labels. After re-calling the 5' RACE reads, TCRdb lists one entry per CDR3 protein, DNA absent. The table for this sample gives about 130,000 distinct CDR3 sequences. For these TCRs, the target antigens are not known. The sample taken for sequencing was naive CXCR3+ CD8+ T cells from blood. Subset noted: CD45RO-CCR7+CD27+CD95- naive CD8+ T cells expressing CXCR3 (TNR3+). These receptors came from a human donor in good health. Some clones in this sample may be carry-over from other donors' samples.

V gene TRBV29-1 combines with J gene TRBJ1-2; as DNA is missing, the TRBD1 call by TCRdb cannot be tested. CDR1 is SQVTM, CDR2 ANQGSEA, per germline. There are 12 residues in the CDR3. CDR3 in amino acids: CSDLGQPYGYTF.

The gene calls are TRBV5-5 and TRBJ1-5. CDR3 size: 13 residues. Germline CDR1 SGHKS, CDR2 YYEKEE (reference sequence). The chain's CDR3 is CASSDRVNQPQHF.

The genes are TRBV29-1 and TRBJ2-7; TCRdb lists TRBD1, though no DNA is available to test this call. The CDR3 has 11 residues. The germline V gene has CDR1 SQVTM and CDR2 ANQGSEA. The CDR3 is CSVSRGLEQYF.

This chain connects TRBV7-9 to TRBJ2-5; checking the TCRdb D call of TRBD1 is not possible without DNA. CDR3 size: 16 residues. Per germline, CDR1 SEHNR and CDR2 FQNEAQ (reference sequence). CDR3 region: CASSLVPAGSEETQYF.

V gene TRBV20-1 combines with J gene TRBJ2-3; no DNA is available, so the TRBD2 call from TCRdb remains unchecked. The germline CDR1 and CDR2 sequences are DFQATT and SNEGSKA (reference sequence). There are 15 residues in the CDR3. This CDR3 is CSATGLAPSTDTQYF.

The chain couples TRBV6-2 or TRBV6-3 to TRBJ2-7; TCRdb's D call of TRBD2 is untestable without DNA. The CDR3 sequence is 16 residues long. The germline V gene encodes CDR1 MNHEY and CDR2 SVGEGT. CDR3 in amino acids: CASSFLPGLAYYEQYF.

The chain has TRBV13 and TRBJ1-2; the D call from TCRdb, TRBD1, cannot be confirmed without DNA. The CDR3 is 16 amino acids. Per germline, CDR1 PRHDT and CDR2 FYEKMQ (reference sequence). The chain's CDR3 is CASSLDGDRETYGYTF.

This sequence joins TRBV7-9 and TRBJ2-7; without DNA, the TCRdb call of TRBD2 cannot be checked. Germline V lookup: CDR1 SEHNR, CDR2 FQNEAQ (reference sequence). The length of the CDR3 is 16 residues. CDR3 sequence: CASSPQGTSPSYEQYF.